This TCR beta chain derives from a study of glioma-infiltrating T cells (dated by TCRdb to 2016 to 2018). Describing the broader study: Sequencing of TCR alpha- and beta-chain repertoires was performed on glioma tissue, on non-neoplastic brain tissue, and on matched peripheral blood mononuclear cells. To gauge divergence between tissue and blood T-cell populations, every tissue-infiltrating repertoire was compared against the peripheral blood repertoire from the same patient. Three low-grade glioma patients, fewer than 10 primary glioblastoma patients, and three non-glioma patients who contributed non-neoplastic brain tissue made up the paired cohort. What the work shows at the level of the full study, not this receptor alone: The group comparisons were based on small numbers of patients: three non-neoplastic, three low-grade glioma and fewer than ten glioblastoma patients. Very few CDR3 sequences were found to be shared between tissue and blood, and this scarcity was attributed to high CDR3 diversity and limited sampling. VJ-independent divergence between tissue and blood was below expectation in non-neoplastic patients but above expectation in all gliomas, especially low-grade gliomas.

This clonotype was found many times. Its specific antigen is unknown. It has no much larger one-base neighbor in the sample; base qualities were not kept. Trimming costs V 7 bases and J 2 bases, and their ends lie 12 bases apart. Sequences DFQATT (CDR1) and SNEGSKA (CDR2) are obtained from the germline V gene (reference sequence). The CDR3, cysteine through phenylalanine, is 12 amino acids long. This entry keeps only the CDR3 DNA: 36 bases, framed from base 1. The iRepertoire nested amplicon-rescue multiplex PCR (arm-PCR) platform was used to amplify TCR alpha and beta CDR3 regions from RNA. The input for one-step reverse transcription and amplification was roughly 100-450 ng of either tissue mRNA or PBMC total RNA. Following bead purification, Illumina adapters were added by a secondary multiplex PCR, and libraries between 200 and 400 bp were gel-purified. Internal 6-nucleotide barcodes were carried by the libraries and were used for demultiplexing. Libraries were sequenced on an Illumina MiSeq with 2x220 or 2x250 nucleotide paired-end reads. The paper's processing steps were these. Paired reads were merged using FLASH 1.2.11 and aligned with BWA-MEM to the GRCh37 human genome, and TRA and TRB reads were then extracted. For V and J assignment, an IMGT-derived reference of cassette sequences and CDR3 motifs that included pseudogenes was used. Reads were translated in three frames, and productive CDR3s were defined as those with a C...FGXG motif and no stop codons. Unique combinations of V-J cassette pair and CDR3 amino acid sequence were defined as clonotypes. Reads were filtered by Hamming distance, with the threshold set by the sequence error rate of each sample in mapped regions. TCRdb took the public reads, trimmed them with fastp at Q25, ran MiXCR for clone calling and kept in-frame beta chains. Every CDR3 protein is listed once, alongside the most common genes and DNA of its rows. The V and J calls here are based on TCRdb, not the publication. The sample table shows 95,000 to 150,000 distinct CDR3 sequences, and approximately 25% are seen once. The top ten hold approximately 16% of the sample.

The clonotype originates from a human donor with low-grade glioma or glioblastoma, undergoing nonglioma brain surgery, or in good health (not recorded which). Recombination joined TRBV20-1 with TRBJ2-7; the D gene lacks a confident call. What was sequenced was glioma tissue, nonneoplastic brain tissue, or PBMCs (not recorded which). The sequenced DNA is TGCAGTGTTGGACGCTGGACCTACGAGCAGTACTTC. This is translated as CSVGRWTYEQYF.